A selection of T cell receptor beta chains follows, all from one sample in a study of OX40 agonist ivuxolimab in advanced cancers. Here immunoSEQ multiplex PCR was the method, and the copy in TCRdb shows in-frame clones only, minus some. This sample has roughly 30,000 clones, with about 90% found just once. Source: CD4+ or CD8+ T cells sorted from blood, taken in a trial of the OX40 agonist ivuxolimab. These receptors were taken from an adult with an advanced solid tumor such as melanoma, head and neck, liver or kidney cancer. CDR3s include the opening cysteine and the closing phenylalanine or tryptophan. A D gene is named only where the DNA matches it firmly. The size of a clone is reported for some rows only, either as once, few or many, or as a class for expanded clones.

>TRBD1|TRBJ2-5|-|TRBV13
TGTGCCAGCAGCCTGGGACAGGAAGAGACCCAGTACTTC
CASSLGQEETQYF
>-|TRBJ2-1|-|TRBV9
TGTGCCAGCAGCGAGCCCCTACGAGGGGGATCGCCTAGCAATGAGCAGTTCTTC
CASSEPLRGGSPSNEQFF
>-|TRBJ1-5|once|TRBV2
TGTGCCAGCAGTGAAATACGGGAAGATAGCAATCAGCCCCAGCATTTT
CASSEIREDSNQPQHF
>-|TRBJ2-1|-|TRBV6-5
TGTGCCAGCAGTTACTCGCGACGGTCGGGGGATGAGCAGTTCTTC
CASSYSRRSGDEQFF
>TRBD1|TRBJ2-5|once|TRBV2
TGTGCCAGCAGTGCCCGACAGGGGGCGAGGGAGACCCAGTACTTC
CASSARQGARETQYF
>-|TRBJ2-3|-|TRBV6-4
TGTGCCAGCAGTGACTGGGGTCGGCTAGCGCCGACAGATACGCAGTATTTT
CASSDWGRLAPTDTQYF
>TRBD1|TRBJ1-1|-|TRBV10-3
TGTGCCATCAGTGCCACAGGGGGGGACACTGAAGCTTTCTTT
CAISATGGDTEAFF
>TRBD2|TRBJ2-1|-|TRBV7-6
TGTGCCAGCAGCTTAGTAGTGGAGGGTAGCGGGGCTCACAATGAGCAGTTCTTC
CASSLVVEGSGAHNEQFF
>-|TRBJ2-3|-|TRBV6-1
TGTGCCAGCAGTCAGGGAGATACGCAGTATTTT
CASSQGDTQYF
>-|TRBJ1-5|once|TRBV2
TGTGCCAGCAGTGAAGCGCTTAGGGGGGTTTCAAGCAATCAGCCCCAGCATTTT
CASSEALRGVSSNQPQHF
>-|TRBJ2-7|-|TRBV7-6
TGTGCCAGCTCGGGGCACCCCAGGGAGGCCGATGGGTACGAGCAGTACTTC
CASSGHPREADGYEQYF
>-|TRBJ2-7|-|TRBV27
TGTGCCAGCAGTTCCAGGGTCGGCGAGCAGTACTTC
CASSSRVGEQYF
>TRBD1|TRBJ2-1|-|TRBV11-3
TGTGCCAGCAGCTTATATCAGGGGGCGCCTTACAATGAGCAGTTCTTC
CASSLYQGAPYNEQFF
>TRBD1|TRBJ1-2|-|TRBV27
TGTGCCAGCAGTCCCAACGGGGTACAGGGGGCGAGGGGCTACACCTTC
CASSPNGVQGARGYTF
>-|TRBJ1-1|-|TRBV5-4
TGTGCCAGCAGCCAGGCTTGGGAGAACACTGAAGCTTTCTTT
CASSQAWENTEAFF
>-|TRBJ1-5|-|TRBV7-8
TGTGCCAGCAGCTTATCAGCCTTCGGGGGCAATCAGCCCCAGCATTTT
CASSLSAFGGNQPQHF
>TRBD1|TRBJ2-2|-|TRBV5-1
TGCGCCAGCAGCTTCGGGACAGGGTTGTTCCGGGAGCTGTTTTTT
CASSFGTGLFRELFF
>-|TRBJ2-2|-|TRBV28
TGTGCCAGCAGTTCTACGGGGCCGACCGGGGAGCTGTTTTTT
CASSSTGPTGELFF
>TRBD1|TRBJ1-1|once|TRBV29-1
TGCAGCGGGTGGACAGGGAGGAACACTGAAGCTTTCTTT
CSGWTGRNTEAFF
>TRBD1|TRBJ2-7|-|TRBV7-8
TGTGCCAGCAGCCCACTCGGACAGGGCTACGACGAGCAGTACTTC
CASSPLGQGYDEQYF
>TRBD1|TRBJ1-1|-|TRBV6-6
TGTGCCAGCAGTCCACAGGGGGAAGCTTTCTTT
CASSPQGEAFF
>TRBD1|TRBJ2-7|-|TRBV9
TGTGCCAGCAGCGCTGGACAGGGGAATTACGAGCAGTACTTC
CASSAGQGNYEQYF
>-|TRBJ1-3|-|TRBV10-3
TGTGCCATCAGTGAGTCGATAATGGGTCTCCGCTCCGGAAACACCATATATTTT
CAISESIMGLRSGNTIYF
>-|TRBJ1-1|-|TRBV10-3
TGTGCCATCAGTGAAGGAGGGAACACTGAAGCTTTCTTT
CAISEGGNTEAFF
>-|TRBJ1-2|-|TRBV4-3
TGCGCCAGCAGCCAAGATTCCGATGGGGGGTTCAATGGCTACACCTTC
CASSQDSDGGFNGYTF
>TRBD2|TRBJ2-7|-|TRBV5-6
TGTGCCAGCAGCTCCCGCACTAGCGGGATTTACGAGCAGTACTTC
CASSSRTSGIYEQYF
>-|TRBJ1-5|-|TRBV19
TGTGCCAGTAGTCCCTGGGGCCAGGGCAATCAGCCCCAGCATTTT
CASSPWGQGNQPQHF
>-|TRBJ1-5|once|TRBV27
TGTGCCAGCAGTTTAAGGTCCACCCATAGCAATCAGCCCCAGCATTTT
CASSLRSTHSNQPQHF
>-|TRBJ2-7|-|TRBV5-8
TGTGCCAGCAGCTTAGACCCCGCTCGTAGGCCCTACGAGCAGTACTTC
CASSLDPARRPYEQYF
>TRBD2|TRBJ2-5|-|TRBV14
TGTGCCAGCAGCCAGGGACTAGCGGCTGGATGGGAGACCCAGTACTTC
CASSQGLAAGWETQYF
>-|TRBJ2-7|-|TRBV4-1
TGCGCCAGCAGCCAAGATAATTGGTTAGGAGAAAGCTCCTACGAGCAGTACTTC
CASSQDNWLGESSYEQYF
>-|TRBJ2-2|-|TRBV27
TGTGCCAGCAGTCCCTTTGGGAGGGGGGACTACACCGGGGAGCTGTTTTTT
CASSPFGRGDYTGELFF
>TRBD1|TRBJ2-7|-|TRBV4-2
TGTGCCAGCAGCCATCGGGACAGGGGGCGGCACGAGCAGTACTTC
CASSHRDRGRHEQYF
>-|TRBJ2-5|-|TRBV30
TGTGCCTGGGAGAATTTAGGGGAGACCCAGTACTTC
CAWENLGETQYF
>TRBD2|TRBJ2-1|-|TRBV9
TGTGCCAGCAGCGGCGGACTAGCGGGAGATTACAATGAGCAGTTCTTC
CASSGGLAGDYNEQFF
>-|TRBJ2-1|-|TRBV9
TGTGCCAGCAGCGAACTATATTTTAGCAATGAGCAGTTCTTC
CASSELYFSNEQFF
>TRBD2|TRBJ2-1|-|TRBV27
TGTGCCAGCAGTTCCTTAGCGGGAGGTTACAATGAGCAGTTCTTC
CASSSLAGGYNEQFF
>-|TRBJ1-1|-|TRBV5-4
TGTGCCAGCAGGTTACTTCAGGGGCAGAACACTGAAGCTTTCTTT
CASRLLQGQNTEAFF
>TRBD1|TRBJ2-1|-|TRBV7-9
TGTGCCAGCAGCTTATACAGGGGCTCCTACAATGAGCAGTTCTTC
CASSLYRGSYNEQFF
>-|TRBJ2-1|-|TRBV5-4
TGTGCCAGCAGCTTTCAGACGAGAGACAATGAGCAGTTCTTC
CASSFQTRDNEQFF
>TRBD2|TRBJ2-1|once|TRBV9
TGTGCCAGCAGCGTAGGGGTTAGCGGGACTTACAATGAGCAGTTCTTC
CASSVGVSGTYNEQFF
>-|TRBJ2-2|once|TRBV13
TGTGCCAGCAGCTTCAGAGGGACCGGGGAGCTGTTTTTT
CASSFRGTGELFF
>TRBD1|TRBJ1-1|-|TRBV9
TGTGCCAGCAGCGACGGACAGGACGGTAGCACTGAAGCTTTCTTT
CASSDGQDGSTEAFF
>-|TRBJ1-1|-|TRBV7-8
TGTGCCAGCAGCCCCGGGGTAGGGGGGTTCACTGAAGCTTTCTTT
CASSPGVGGFTEAFF
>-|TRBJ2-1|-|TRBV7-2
TGTGCCAGCAGCTCACTAAGGGGCACCTACAATGAGCAGTTCTTC
CASSSLRGTYNEQFF
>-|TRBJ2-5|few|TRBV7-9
TGTGCCAGCAGCTTAATATCCGGAGAGACCCAGTACTTC
CASSLISGETQYF
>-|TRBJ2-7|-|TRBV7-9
TGTGCCAGCAGCTTAGTGGCGGGGAGCCCCTACGAGCAGTACTTC
CASSLVAGSPYEQYF
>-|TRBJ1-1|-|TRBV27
TGTGCCAGCAGTTCCCCCGGGCTGAACACTGAAGCTTTCTTT
CASSSPGLNTEAFF
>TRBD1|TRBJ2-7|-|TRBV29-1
TGCAGCGTCGAGGGACAGGGGGTTTATGGCGAGCAGTACTTC
CSVEGQGVYGEQYF
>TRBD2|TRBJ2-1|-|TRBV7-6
TGTGCCAGCAGCTTAGGGACTAGCGGAAACATATACAATGAGCAGTTCTTC
CASSLGTSGNIYNEQFF
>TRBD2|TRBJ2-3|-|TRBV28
TGTGCCAGCAGTCCGGGACTAGCGGGAGGGGATACGCAGTATTTT
CASSPGLAGGDTQYF
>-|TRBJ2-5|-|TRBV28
TGTGCCAGCAGTCCGCGAACCAGTCGGGAGACCCAGTACTTC
CASSPRTSRETQYF
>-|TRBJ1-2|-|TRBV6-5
TGTGCCAGCAGTTTGGGAACCTGGGGGAGCGGCTACACCTTC
CASSLGTWGSGYTF